Detailed here is one T cell receptor (beta chain). Its specificity is unknown. This CDR3 region has 13 residues. Trimming stripped 2 bases from V and 6 bases from J, with 9 bases between. Germline values: CDR1 SGHTA, CDR2 FQGNSA. Via MiXCR, TCRdb re-called the reads, giving one row per CDR3 protein. The sample carries just over 450,000 distinct CDR3 sequences, 40% to 50% recorded once. The data derive from a study of T cell repertoires in cytomegalovirus infection. Study-wide context: CMV epitopes, recently identified HLA-C-restricted and well-studied HLA-B-restricted, were used. Evidence of both CMV infection and a matching HLA type came from public TCR beta signatures.

General study results and limits: What dominated the ex vivo response were HLA-C-restricted CMV-specific TCR beta clonotypes.

The material was cultured PBMCs, obtained from culture after CMV antigen stimulation. The gene calls are TRBV7-2 and TRBJ2-3, with D unclear. The source of this sequence is a human donor in good health (CMV status not recorded). Some clones in this sample may be carry-over from other donors' samples. The CDR3 loop reads CASSLMGGDTQYF. The CDR3 nucleotides are TGTGCCAGCAGCTTAATGGGTGGGGATACGCAGTATTTT.